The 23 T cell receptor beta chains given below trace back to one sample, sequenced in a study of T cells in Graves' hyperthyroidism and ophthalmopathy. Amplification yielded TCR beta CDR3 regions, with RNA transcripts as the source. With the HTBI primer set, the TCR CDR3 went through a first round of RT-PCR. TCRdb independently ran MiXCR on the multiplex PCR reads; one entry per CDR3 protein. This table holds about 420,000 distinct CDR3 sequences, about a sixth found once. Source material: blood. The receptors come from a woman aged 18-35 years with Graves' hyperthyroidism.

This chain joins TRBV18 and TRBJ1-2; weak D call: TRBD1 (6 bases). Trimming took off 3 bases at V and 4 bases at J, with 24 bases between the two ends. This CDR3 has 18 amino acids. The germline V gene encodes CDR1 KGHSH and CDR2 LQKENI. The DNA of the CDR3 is TGTGCCAGCTCACCTAAGACGGACAGCTTAGGGTCCCTCTATGGCTACACCTTC. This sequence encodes CASSPKTDSLGSLYGYTF.

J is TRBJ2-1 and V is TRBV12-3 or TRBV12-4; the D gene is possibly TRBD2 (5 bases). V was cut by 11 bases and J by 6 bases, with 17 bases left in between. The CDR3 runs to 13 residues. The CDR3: CASLDSPSNEQFF. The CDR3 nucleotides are TGTGCCTCCCTGGACTCGCCTTCCAATGAGCAGTTCTTC.

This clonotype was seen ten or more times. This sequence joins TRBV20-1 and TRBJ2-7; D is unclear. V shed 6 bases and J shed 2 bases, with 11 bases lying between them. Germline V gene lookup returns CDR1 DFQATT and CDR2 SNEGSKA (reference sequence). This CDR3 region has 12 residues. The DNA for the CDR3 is TGCAGTGCCCACCGTCCTCCCTACGAGCAGTACTTC. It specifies CSAHRPPYEQYF.

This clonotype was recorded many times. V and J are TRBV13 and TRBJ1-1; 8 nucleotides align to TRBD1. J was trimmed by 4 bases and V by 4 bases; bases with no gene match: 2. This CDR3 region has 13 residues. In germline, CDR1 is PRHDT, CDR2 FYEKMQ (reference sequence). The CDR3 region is CASSSTGVTEAFF. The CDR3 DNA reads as TGTGCCAGCAGCTCGACAGGGGTCACTGAAGCTTTCTTT.

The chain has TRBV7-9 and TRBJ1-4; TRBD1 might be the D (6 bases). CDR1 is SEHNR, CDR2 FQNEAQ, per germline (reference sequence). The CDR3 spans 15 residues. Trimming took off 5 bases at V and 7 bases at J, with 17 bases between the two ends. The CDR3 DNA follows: TGTGCCAGCAGCAAGACAGGTGGCGGGAGTGAAAAACTGTTTTTT. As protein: CASSKTGGGSEKLFF.

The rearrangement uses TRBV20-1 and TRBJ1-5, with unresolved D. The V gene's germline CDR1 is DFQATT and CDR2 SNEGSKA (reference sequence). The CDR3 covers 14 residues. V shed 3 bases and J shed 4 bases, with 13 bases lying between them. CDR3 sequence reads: CSARDQSENQPQHF. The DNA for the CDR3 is TGCAGTGCTAGGGATCAGAGTGAGAATCAGCCCCAGCATTTT.

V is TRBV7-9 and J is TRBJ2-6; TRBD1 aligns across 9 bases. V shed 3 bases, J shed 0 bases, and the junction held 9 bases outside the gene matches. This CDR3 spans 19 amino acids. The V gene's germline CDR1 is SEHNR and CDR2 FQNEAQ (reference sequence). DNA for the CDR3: TGTGCCAGCAGCTTCCCACAGGGGGCTATAAGCTCTGGGGCCAACGTCCTGACTTTC. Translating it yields CASSFPQGAISSGANVLTF.

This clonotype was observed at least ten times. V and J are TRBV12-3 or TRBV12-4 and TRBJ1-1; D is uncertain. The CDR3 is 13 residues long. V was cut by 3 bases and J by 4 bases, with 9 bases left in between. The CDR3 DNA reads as TGTGCCAGCAGTTTCAAAAGAGGCACTGAAGCTTTCTTT. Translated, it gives CASSFKRGTEAFF.

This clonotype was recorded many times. The CDR3 protein is CASSRGRSSGNTIYF. CDR3 coding DNA: TGTGCCAGCAGTCGGGGCAGATCTTCAGGAAACACCATATATTTT. The chain couples TRBV6-1 to TRBJ1-3; D perhaps matches TRBD1 (5 bases). The CDR3 has 15 residues. Between the trimmed V and J ends, which lost 5 bases and 4 bases, there was a span of 15 bases. Germline values: CDR1 MNHNS, CDR2 SASEGT.

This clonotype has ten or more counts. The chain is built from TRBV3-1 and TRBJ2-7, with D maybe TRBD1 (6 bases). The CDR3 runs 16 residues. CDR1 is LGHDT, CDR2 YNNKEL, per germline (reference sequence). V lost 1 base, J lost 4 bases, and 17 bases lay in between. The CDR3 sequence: CASSQATPGVSYEQYF. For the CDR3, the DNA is TGTGCCAGCAGCCAAGCTACCCCAGGGGTCAGTTACGAGCAGTACTTC.

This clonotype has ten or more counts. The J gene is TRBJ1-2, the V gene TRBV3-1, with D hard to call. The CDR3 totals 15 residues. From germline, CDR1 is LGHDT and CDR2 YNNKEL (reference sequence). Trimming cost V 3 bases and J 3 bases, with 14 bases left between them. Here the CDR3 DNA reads TGTGCCAGCAGCCAGCTCCGAGACGGAGACTATGGCTACACCTTC. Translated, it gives CASSQLRDGDYGYTF.

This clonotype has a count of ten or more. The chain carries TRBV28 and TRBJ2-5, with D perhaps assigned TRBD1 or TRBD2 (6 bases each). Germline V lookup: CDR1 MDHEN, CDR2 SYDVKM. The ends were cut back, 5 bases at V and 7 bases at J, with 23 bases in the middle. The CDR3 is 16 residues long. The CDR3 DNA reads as TGTGCCAGCAGTCACCCCACGGGGGCTGGATTTGGGACCCAGTACTTC. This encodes CASSHPTGAGFGTQYF.

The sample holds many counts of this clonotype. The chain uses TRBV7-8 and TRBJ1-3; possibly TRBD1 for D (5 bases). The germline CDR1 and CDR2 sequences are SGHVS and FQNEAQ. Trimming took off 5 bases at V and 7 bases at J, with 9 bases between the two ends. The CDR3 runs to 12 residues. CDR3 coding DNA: TGTGCCAGCAGCGACCGGGGGAACACCATATATTTT. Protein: CASSDRGNTIYF.

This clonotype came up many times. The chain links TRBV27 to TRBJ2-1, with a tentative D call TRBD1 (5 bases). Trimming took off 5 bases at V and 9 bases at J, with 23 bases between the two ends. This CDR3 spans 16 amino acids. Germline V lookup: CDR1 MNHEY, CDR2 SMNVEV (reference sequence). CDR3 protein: CASSPFQAGQWGEQFF. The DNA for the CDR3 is TGTGCCAGCAGTCCCTTCCAGGCAGGGCAATGGGGTGAGCAGTTCTTC.

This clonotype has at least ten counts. CDR3 sequence (DNA): TGTGCCAGCAGCTTACTTACAGGGACTGAAGCTTTCTTT. This gives the protein CASSLLTGTEAFF. The genes are TRBV11-3 and TRBJ1-1; D might be TRBD1 (6 bases). The V end lost 2 bases, the J end lost 5 bases, and 9 bases lay between the germline ends. This CDR3 region has 13 residues. CDR1 is SGHNT and CDR2 is YENEEA in the germline V gene.

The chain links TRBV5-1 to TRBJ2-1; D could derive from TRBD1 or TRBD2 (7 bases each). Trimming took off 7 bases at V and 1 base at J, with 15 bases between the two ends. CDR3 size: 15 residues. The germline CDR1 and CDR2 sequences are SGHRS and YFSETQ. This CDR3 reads CASGQGEGSYNEQFF. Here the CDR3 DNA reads TGCGCCAGCGGCCAGGGGGAGGGATCCTACAATGAGCAGTTCTTC.

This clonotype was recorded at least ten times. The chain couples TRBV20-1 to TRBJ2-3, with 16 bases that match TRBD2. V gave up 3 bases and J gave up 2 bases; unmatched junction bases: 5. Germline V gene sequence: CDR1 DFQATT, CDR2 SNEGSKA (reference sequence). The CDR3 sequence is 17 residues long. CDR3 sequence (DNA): TGCAGTGCTAGGGGACTAGCGGGGGGGCCCGTCACAGATACGCAGTATTTT. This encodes CSARGLAGGPVTDTQYF.

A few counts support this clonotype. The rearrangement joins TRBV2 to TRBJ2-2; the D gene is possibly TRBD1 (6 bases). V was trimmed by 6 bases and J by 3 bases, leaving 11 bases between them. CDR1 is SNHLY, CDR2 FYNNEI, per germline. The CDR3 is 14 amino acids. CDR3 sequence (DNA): TGTGCCAGCAGCGGACAGCGATACACCGGGGAGCTGTTTTTT. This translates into CASSGQRYTGELFF.

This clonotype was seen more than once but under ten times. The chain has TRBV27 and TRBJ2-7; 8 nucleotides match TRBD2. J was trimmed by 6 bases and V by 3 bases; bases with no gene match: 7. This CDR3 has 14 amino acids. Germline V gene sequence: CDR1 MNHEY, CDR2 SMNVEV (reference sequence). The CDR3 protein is CASSFREGTSEQYF. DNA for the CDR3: TGTGCCAGCAGTTTCCGGGAGGGCACTTCCGAGCAGTACTTC.

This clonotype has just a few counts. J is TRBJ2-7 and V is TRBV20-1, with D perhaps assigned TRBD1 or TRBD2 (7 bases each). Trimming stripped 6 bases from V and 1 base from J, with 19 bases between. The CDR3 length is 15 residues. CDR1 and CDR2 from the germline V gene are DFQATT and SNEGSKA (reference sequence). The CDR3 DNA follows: TGCAGTGCCAGGGGGGGCGGGGGTCCTTCCTACGAGCAGTACTTC. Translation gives CSARGGGGPSYEQYF.

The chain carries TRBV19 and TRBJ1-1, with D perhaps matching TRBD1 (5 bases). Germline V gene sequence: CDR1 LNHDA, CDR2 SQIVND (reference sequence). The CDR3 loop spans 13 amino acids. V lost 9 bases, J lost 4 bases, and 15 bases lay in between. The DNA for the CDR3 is TGTGCCAGCACCTCGCGGGACCGCACTGAAGCTTTCTTT. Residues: CASTSRDRTEAFF.

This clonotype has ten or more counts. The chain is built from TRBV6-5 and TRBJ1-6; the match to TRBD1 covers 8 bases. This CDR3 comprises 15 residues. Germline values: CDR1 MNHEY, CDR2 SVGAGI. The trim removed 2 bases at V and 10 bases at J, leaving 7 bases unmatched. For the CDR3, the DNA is TGTGCCAGCAGTTACGCAGGGGGCCGAGGATCACCCCTCCACTTT. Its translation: CASSYAGGRGSPLHF.

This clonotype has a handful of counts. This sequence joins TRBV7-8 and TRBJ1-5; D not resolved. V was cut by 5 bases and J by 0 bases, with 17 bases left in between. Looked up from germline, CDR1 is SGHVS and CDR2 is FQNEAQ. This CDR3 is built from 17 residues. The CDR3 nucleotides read TGTGCCAGCAGCCCAGGACGCGTCGGCTATAGCAATCAGCCCCAGCATTTT. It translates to CASSPGRVGYSNQPQHF.